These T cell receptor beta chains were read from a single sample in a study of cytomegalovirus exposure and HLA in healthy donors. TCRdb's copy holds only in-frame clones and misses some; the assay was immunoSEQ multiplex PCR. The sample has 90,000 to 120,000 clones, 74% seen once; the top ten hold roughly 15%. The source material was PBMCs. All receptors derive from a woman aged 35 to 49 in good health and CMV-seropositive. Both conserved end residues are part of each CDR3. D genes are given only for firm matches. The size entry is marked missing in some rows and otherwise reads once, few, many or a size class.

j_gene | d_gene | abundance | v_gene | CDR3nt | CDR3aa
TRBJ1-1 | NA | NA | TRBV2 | TGTGCCAGCATCCGAACGCGGGGGAGCACTGAAGCTTTCTTT | CASIRTRGSTEAFF
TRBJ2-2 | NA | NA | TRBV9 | TGTGCCAGCAGCGTAGCTCTAGCGACCGGGGAGCTGTTTTTT | CASSVALATGELFF
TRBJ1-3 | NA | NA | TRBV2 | TGTGCCAGCAGCCCGGGGGGGGCTGGAAACACCATATATTTT | CASSPGGAGNTIYF
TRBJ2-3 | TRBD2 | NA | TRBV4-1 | TGCGCCAGCCGCAGCGGGGGCGTCACAGATACGCAGTATTTT | CASRSGGVTDTQYF
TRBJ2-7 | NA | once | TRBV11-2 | TGTGCCAGCAGCTTAACCGGGACAACCGAATTCTACGAGCAGTACTTC | CASSLTGTTEFYEQYF
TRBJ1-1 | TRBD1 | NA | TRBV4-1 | TGCGCCAGCAGCCAACAGGGACAGGGGGCCCGTAAAGCTTTCTTT | CASSQQGQGARKAFF
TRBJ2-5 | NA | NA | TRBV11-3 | TGTGCCAGCAGCTTAAACAGTCAAGAGACCCAGTACTTC | CASSLNSQETQYF
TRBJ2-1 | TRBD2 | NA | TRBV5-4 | TGTGCCAGCAGCTTGGGGGGGGGCTCCTACAATGAGCAGTTCTTC | CASSLGGGSYNEQFF
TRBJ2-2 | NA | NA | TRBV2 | TGTGCCAGCAGTGAAGTGGGGGGCGGGGAGCTGTTTTTT | CASSEVGGGELFF
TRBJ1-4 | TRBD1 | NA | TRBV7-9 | TGTGCCAGCAGCCCAGGACAGGGGGGGGGAGAACTGTTTTTT | CASSPGQGGGELFF
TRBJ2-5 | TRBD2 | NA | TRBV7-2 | TGTGCCAGCAGCGGGCACGCGGGGGGGTACCAAGAGACCCAGTACTTC | CASSGHAGGYQETQYF
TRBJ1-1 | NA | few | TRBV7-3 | TGTGCCAGCAGCTTAAGAGCAGGGATGAACACTGAAGCTTTCTTT | CASSLRAGMNTEAFF
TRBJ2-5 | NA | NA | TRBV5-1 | TGCGCCAGCACCCTTAGGTCGGGGGTCTCCGAGACCCAGTACTTC | CASTLRSGVSETQYF
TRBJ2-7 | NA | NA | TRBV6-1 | TGTGCCAGCAGTGATCCGGCCGGGGGCGAGCAGTACTTC | CASSDPAGGEQYF
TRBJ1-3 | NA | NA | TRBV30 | TGTGCCTGGGTTCAGGGACTCTCTGGAAACACCATATATTTT | CAWVQGLSGNTIYF
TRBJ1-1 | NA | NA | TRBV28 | TGTGCCAGCATGGCCGGGGGGCAGTACACTGAAGCTTTCTTT | CASMAGGQYTEAFF
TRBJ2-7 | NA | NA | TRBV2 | TGTGCCAGCAGTATACAGTACTACGAGCAGTACTTC | CASSIQYYEQYF
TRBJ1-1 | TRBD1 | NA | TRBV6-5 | TGTGCCAGCAGGCCTGGACAGGGTACGACTGAAGCTTTCTTT | CASRPGQGTTEAFF
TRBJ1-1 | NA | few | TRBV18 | TGTGCCAGCTCACCACCGTCGGTGAACACTGAAGCTTTCTTT | CASSPPSVNTEAFF
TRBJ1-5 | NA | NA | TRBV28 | TGTGCCAGCCAGGGGACGGCCCTTAGCCAGCCCCAGCATTTT | CASQGTALSQPQHF
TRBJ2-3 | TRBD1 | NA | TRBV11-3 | TGTGCCAGCAGCTGGGGACAGGGAGTTGGTGGAGATACGCAGTATTTT | CASSWGQGVGGDTQYF
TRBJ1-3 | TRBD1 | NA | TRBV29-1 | TGCAGCGTTTGGACAGGGAGAAACACCATATATTTT | CSVWTGRNTIYF
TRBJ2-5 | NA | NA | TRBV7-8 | TGTGCCAGCAGCTTAGCCATGGGACTGAGCCTGAAGACCCAGTACTTC | CASSLAMGLSLKTQYF
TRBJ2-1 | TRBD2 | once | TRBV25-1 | TGTGCCAGCACCACCGCCGCGGGGGGTTATTACAATGAGCAGTTCTTC | CASTTAAGGYYNEQFF
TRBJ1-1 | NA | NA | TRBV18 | TGTGCCAGCTCACCCGCACAGGGCTCGAATGAAGCTTTCTTT | CASSPAQGSNEAFF
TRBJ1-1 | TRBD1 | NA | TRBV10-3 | TGTGCCATCAGCGCTTATACAGGGGGGCGGCCAATGAACACTGAAGCTTTCTTT | CAISAYTGGRPMNTEAFF
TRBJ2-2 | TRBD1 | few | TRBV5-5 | TGTGCCAGCAGTCTGACACAGGGGAGCACCGGGGAGCTGTTTTTT | CASSLTQGSTGELFF
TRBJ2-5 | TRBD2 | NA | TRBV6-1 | TGTGCCAGCAGTGGGGGACTAGCGGGGCACGAGACCCAGTACTTC | CASSGGLAGHETQYF
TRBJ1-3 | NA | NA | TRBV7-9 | TGTGCCAGCAGCTTAGCAGGGGTATACTCTGGAAACACCATATATTTT | CASSLAGVYSGNTIYF
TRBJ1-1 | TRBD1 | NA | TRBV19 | TGTGCCAGTAACCCCCGGGGACAGGGGGGCACTGAAGCTTTCTTT | CASNPRGQGGTEAFF
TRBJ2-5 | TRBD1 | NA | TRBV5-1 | TGCGCCAGCAGCCCAACGACAGGGGGCGAGACCCAGTACTTC | CASSPTTGGETQYF
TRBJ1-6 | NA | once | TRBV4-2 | TGTGCCAGCAGCCAAGAAAGATCCTACCTCCACTTT | CASSQERSYLHF
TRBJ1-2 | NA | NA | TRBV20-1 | TGCAGTGCTCCACAGGGTTATGGCTACACCTTC | CSAPQGYGYTF
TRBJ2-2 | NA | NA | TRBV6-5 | TGTGCCAGCAGTTACGTAAGGGGAAGCACCGGGGAGCTGTTTTTT | CASSYVRGSTGELFF
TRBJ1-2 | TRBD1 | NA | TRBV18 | TGTGCCAGCTCACCACAAAGGGACAGGGGGCGAGATGGCTACACCTTC | CASSPQRDRGRDGYTF
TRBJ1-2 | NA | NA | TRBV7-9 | TGTGCCAGCAGCCAGACAGGAGATGGCTACACCTTC | CASSQTGDGYTF
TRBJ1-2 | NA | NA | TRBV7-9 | TGTGCCAGCAGCTTATCCGGGGGGGGCTACACCTTC | CASSLSGGGYTF
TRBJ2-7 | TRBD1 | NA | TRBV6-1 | TGTGCCAGCAGTGGGACAGGGGGATATGCGTCCTACGAGCAGTACTTC | CASSGTGGYASYEQYF
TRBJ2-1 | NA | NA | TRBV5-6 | TGTGCCAGCAACCCTGCAGGGTCGGATGAGCAGTTCTTC | CASNPAGSDEQFF
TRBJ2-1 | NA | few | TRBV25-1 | TGTGCCAGCAGTGGGCAGGGAGGAATAGTCTCCTACAATGAGCAGTTCTTC | CASSGQGGIVSYNEQFF
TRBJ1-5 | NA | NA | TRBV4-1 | TGCGCCAGCAGCCAAGTAACAGGACAAAATCAGCCCCAGCATTTT | CASSQVTGQNQPQHF
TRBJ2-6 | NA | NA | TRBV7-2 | TGTGCCAGCAGCTTAGTAGCAGCCGGGGCCAACGTCCTGACTTTC | CASSLVAAGANVLTF
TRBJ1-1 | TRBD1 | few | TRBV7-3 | TGTGCCAGCAGCTTCGACAGGGAGACTGAAGCTTTCTTT | CASSFDRETEAFF
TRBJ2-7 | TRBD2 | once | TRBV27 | TGTGCCAGCAGAGCTAGCGGGGGGAACGGGGCCTACGAGCAGTACTTC | CASRASGGNGAYEQYF
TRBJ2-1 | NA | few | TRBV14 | TGTGCCAGCAGCCAAGAAGTGGGGAGTGGGGACAATGAGCAGTTCTTC | CASSQEVGSGDNEQFF
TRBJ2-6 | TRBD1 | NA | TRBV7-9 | TGTGCCAGCAGCCTCCTTGGACAGGGCTCTGGGGCCAACGTCCTGACTTTC | CASSLLGQGSGANVLTF
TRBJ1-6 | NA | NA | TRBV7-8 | TGTGCCAGCAGCTTTCAGACTACTAATTCACCCCTCCACTTT | CASSFQTTNSPLHF
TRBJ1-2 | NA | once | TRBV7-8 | TGTGCCAGCAGCACCGGGGGGTTCAGCTATGGCTACACCTTC | CASSTGGFSYGYTF
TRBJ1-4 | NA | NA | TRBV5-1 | TGCGCCAGCAGCTTGGCCCAGGGAACCGGTGAAAAACTGTTTTTT | CASSLAQGTGEKLFF
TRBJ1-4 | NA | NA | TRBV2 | TGTGCCAGCAGTGTTTCGGGGTTTGATGAAAAACTGTTTTTT | CASSVSGFDEKLFF
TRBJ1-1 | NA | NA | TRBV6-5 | TGTGCCAGCAGTTACCCGGGCCAGGGGAACACTGAAGCTTTCTTT | CASSYPGQGNTEAFF